These 5 T cell receptor beta chains came from one sample sequenced in a study of cytomegalovirus exposure and HLA in healthy donors. In the PCR, 60 Vbeta and 13 Jbeta primers were used. Generated by immunoSEQ multiplex PCR, the TCRdb table keeps only in-frame clones and is missing some. The sample contains about 140,000 clones, roughly 73% of which appear only once. The sample consisted of PBMCs. The receptors here all came from a young man in good health and CMV-seropositive.

The chain employs TRBV4-2 and TRBJ2-1; 7 bases map to TRBD2. The CDR3 is 17 amino acids. Germline V gives CDR1 LGHNA, CDR2 YNFKEQ. With 2 bases clipped from V and 2 bases from J, the junction kept 9 bases outside the gene matches. CDR3 sequence: CASSQMGRRETYNEQFF. The CDR3 bases are TGTGCCAGCAGCCAAATGGGGCGGCGGGAGACCTACAATGAGCAGTTCTTC.

V and J are TRBV28 and TRBJ2-5, with TRBD2 identical over 7 bases. The length of the CDR3 is 15 residues. V lost 8 bases to trimming and J lost 4 bases; unmatched junction nucleotides: 13. Germline values: CDR1 MDHEN, CDR2 SYDVKM. The CDR3 loop reads CASGLLTSRGETQYF. Written as DNA, the CDR3 is TGTGCCAGCGGCCTGCTGACTAGCCGGGGAGAGACCCAGTACTTC.

The rearrangement uses TRBV28 and TRBJ2-7; 8 bases are shared with TRBD2. The CDR3 loop spans 14 amino acids. Germline lookup yields CDR1 MDHEN and CDR2 SYDVKM. With 2 bases clipped from V and 2 bases from J, the junction kept 2 bases outside the gene matches. The CDR3 reads CASSLAGGTYEQYF. The CDR3 nucleotides are TGTGCCAGCAGTTTAGCGGGAGGAACCTACGAGCAGTACTTC.

V and J are TRBV5-1 and TRBJ2-5, with D uncertain. The CDR3 is made up of 18 amino acids. The V end was cut by 4 bases, the J end by 2 bases, with 24 bases between. Germline CDR1 is SGHRS and CDR2 is YFSETQ. CDR3 sequence: CASSRGWLAGSSQETQYF. The CDR3 DNA reads as TGCGCCAGCAGCCGCGGATGGTTGGCTGGCAGTTCACAAGAGACCCAGTACTTC.

CDR3 nucleotide sequence: TGTGCCAGCAGCTCCCCGGGACAGTCGAGTTATGAGCAGTTCTTC. The encoded protein is CASSSPGQSSYEQFF. The chain employs TRBV6-5 and TRBJ2-1; 7 nucleotides agree with TRBD1. CDR1 and CDR2 (germline): MNHEY, SVGAGI. V lost 6 bases and J lost 8; bases outside the gene matches: 13. This CDR3 contains 15 residues.